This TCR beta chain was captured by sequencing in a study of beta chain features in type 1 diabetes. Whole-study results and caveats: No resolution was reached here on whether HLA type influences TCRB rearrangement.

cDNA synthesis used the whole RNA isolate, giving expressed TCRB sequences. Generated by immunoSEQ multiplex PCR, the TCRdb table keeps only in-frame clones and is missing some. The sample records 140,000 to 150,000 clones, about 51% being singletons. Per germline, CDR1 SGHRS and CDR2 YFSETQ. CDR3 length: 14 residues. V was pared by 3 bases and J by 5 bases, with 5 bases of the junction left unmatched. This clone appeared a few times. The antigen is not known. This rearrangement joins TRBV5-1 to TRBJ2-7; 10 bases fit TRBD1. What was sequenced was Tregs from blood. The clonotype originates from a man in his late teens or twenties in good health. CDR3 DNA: TGCGCCAGCAGCTGGGGGGACAGGGGCAACGAGCAGTACTTC. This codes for CASSWGDRGNEQYF.